The 29 T cell receptor beta chains listed next were all sequenced from one sample in a study of T cell responses to AZD1222 COVID-19 vaccine. Method: immunoSEQ multiplex PCR; TCRdb's copy keeps in-frame clones and lacks some. The sample has about 140,000 clones, 92% seen once. Sequencing used peripheral blood, obtained on day 0 of AZD1222 vaccination. These receptors originate from an adult in good health.

The genes are TRBV29-1 and TRBJ2-4, with D perhaps TRBD1 (6 bases). The V end lost 6 bases, the J end lost 14 bases, and 20 bases lay between the germline ends. The CDR3 runs 12 residues. Germline assignment: CDR1 SQVTM and CDR2 ANQGSEA. The CDR3 DNA follows: TGCAGCGTGGGACATAATTACAAGGGTAAGTACTTC. Amino acid sequence: CSVGHNYKGKYF.

The rearrangement links TRBV11-3 to TRBJ2-1; TRBD2 agrees at 8 bases. With V trimmed by 2 bases and J by 7 bases, 7 bases remained unmatched. The CDR3 loop spans 15 amino acids. Germline lookup yields CDR1 SGHNT and CDR2 YENEEA. Here the CDR3 reads CASSLFGRAGNEQFF. The DNA for the CDR3 is TGTGCCAGCAGCTTATTCGGGAGGGCCGGGAATGAGCAGTTCTTC.

This clone appeared once. The V and J genes are TRBV7-2 and TRBJ1-4, with D maybe TRBD1 (5 bases). The CDR3 runs 13 residues. Germline V gives CDR1 SGHTA, CDR2 FQGNSA. Between the trimmed V and J ends, which lost 5 bases and 5 bases, there was a span of 9 bases. The CDR3 DNA is TGTGCCAGCAGCGACGGGACCAATGAAAAACTGTTTTTT. It is translated as CASSDGTNEKLFF.

This rearrangement joins TRBV18 to TRBJ2-1, with 12 nucleotides matching TRBD2. The CDR3 length is 14 residues. V trimming: 10 bases; J trimming: 8 bases; junction bases outside the gene matches: 9. The V gene's germline CDR1 is KGHSH and CDR2 LQKENI. The CDR3, as DNA: TGTGCCAACGAAAGGACTAGCGGGGAATATGAGCAGTTCTTC. This codes for CANERTSGEYEQFF. The full variable domain, its missing parts supplied by reference TRBV18 and TRBJ2-1, is NAGVMQNPRHLVRRRGQEARLRCSPMKGHSHVYWYRQLPEEGLKFMVYLQKENIIDESGMPKERFSAEFPKEGPSILRIQQVVRGDSAAYFCANERTSGEYEQFFGPGTRLTVL.

The V gene is TRBV7-2, the J gene TRBJ1-1; tentative D call: TRBD1 (5 bases). The CDR3 runs to 16 residues. Germline V gene data show CDR1 as SGHTA and CDR2 as FQGNSA. The germline V and J ends were trimmed by 1 base and 11 bases, with 23 bases remaining between them. Here the CDR3 reads CASSLDFRDFSSGAFF. Written as DNA, the CDR3 is TGTGCCAGCAGCTTAGATTTTAGGGACTTCTCGTCAGGGGCTTTCTTT.

This clone was found once. The chain recombines TRBV11-3 with TRBJ2-6; perhaps D is TRBD1 or TRBD2 (5 bases each). Germline assignment: CDR1 SGHNT and CDR2 YENEEA. V lost 0 bases, J lost 15 bases, and 12 bases lay in between. This CDR3 spans 13 amino acids. The CDR3 DNA is TGTGCCAGCAGCTTAGATCGGGGCCCGGACCTGACTTTC. Its translation is CASSLDRGPDLTF.

J is TRBJ2-1 and V is TRBV5-5; TRBD2 matches at 7 bases. In germline, CDR1 is SGHKS, CDR2 YYEKEE (reference sequence). This CDR3 comprises 14 residues. With V trimmed by 4 bases and J by 1 base, 2 bases remained unmatched. Here the CDR3 reads CASSASGSYNEQFF. CDR3 nucleotide sequence: TGTGCCAGCAGCGCTAGCGGATCCTACAATGAGCAGTTCTTC.

The chain combines TRBV5-3 with TRBJ1-2; 7 bases are shared with TRBD1. TRBV5-3 is designated an ORF whose function remains uncertain. CDR3 length equals 17 residues. The junction had 16 bases not matched to a gene; V was cut back by 2 bases and J by 6 bases. CDR3 region: CARSLRFGRGILNGYTF. In DNA form, the CDR3 reads TGTGCCAGAAGCTTACGATTCGGCAGGGGGATTCTGAATGGCTACACCTTC.

The gene calls are TRBV19 and TRBJ1-1, with D possibly being TRBD1 (6 bases). The CDR3 consists of 13 residues. Looked up from germline, CDR1 is LNHDA and CDR2 is SQIVND (reference sequence). V lost 9 bases and J 1 base, leaving 12 bases between the germline ends. This CDR3 is CASLRGWNTEAFF. In DNA form, the CDR3 reads TGTGCCAGCCTCAGGGGTTGGAACACTGAAGCTTTCTTT.

The chain recombines TRBV4-3 with TRBJ2-3, with TRBD1 matching 8 bases. The CDR3 is 16 amino acids. From germline, CDR1 is LGHNA and CDR2 YSLEER. J lost 0 bases, V lost 5 bases, and 7 bases had no gene match. The CDR3 nucleotides read TGCGCCAGCAGCTATCGGACAGGGATCAGCACAGATACGCAGTATTTT. Its translation: CASSYRTGISTDTQYF.

The chain carries TRBV6-5 and TRBJ1-3, with D unresolved. CDR1 and CDR2 from the germline V gene are MNHEY and SVGAGI. The V and J ends lost 8 bases and 2 bases respectively, with 13 bases between them. CDR3 length equals 14 residues. CDR3 sequence (DNA): TGTGCCAGCGGAACGTCGGGAGCTGGAAACACCATATATTTT. It translates to CASGTSGAGNTIYF.

The CDR3 reads CASSLGQHYGYTF. The CDR3 DNA sequence: TGTGCCAGCAGTTTAGGACAGCACTATGGCTACACCTTC. J is TRBJ1-2 and V is TRBV28; D might be TRBD1 (6 bases). Deletions cut 2 bases from V and 3 bases from J, with 7 bases between. The germline V gene has CDR1 MDHEN and CDR2 SYDVKM. The CDR3 contains 13 residues.

This clone was seen once. This chain joins TRBV6-4 and TRBJ2-1; D is possibly TRBD2 (5 bases). CDR1 is MRHNA, CDR2 SNTAGT, per germline. Trimming took off 6 bases at V and 6 bases at J, with 15 bases between the two ends. This CDR3 is 14 amino acids long. The CDR3 nucleotides are TGTGCCAGCAGCGTGGTGGCGGGTACCAATGAGCAGTTCTTC. Its protein product is CASSVVAGTNEQFF.

This chain links TRBV4-1 with TRBJ2-7; 7 bases line up with TRBD2. Germline CDR1 reads MGHRA; CDR2 reads YSYEKL. This CDR3 comprises 17 residues. The V gene end was trimmed by 2 bases and the J gene end by 3 bases; junction bases not matched to a gene: 13. The CDR3 sequence: CASSQPLRGEGHYEQYF. The CDR3 DNA follows: TGCGCCAGCAGCCAACCCCTCCGGGGGGAGGGCCACTACGAGCAGTACTTC.

In its sample, this clone was seen once. The V call is TRBV12-3 or TRBV12-4, the J call TRBJ1-1; unclear D gene. Trimming removed 2 bases from V and 6 bases from J, with 10 bases in between. There are 13 residues in the CDR3. Here the CDR3 reads CASSLLNGAEAFF. The CDR3 DNA reads as TGTGCCAGCAGTTTATTAAATGGGGCTGAAGCTTTCTTT.

V usage is TRBV9 and J usage is TRBJ2-3; 13 bases map to TRBD2. Germline CDR1 reads SGDLS; CDR2 reads YYNGEE. Germline trimming cut 0 bases from V and 3 bases from J; bases unmatched to any gene: 4. The CDR3 runs 17 residues. The CDR3 region is CASSVELAGGGTDTQYF. The CDR3 DNA reads TGTGCCAGCAGCGTAGAACTAGCGGGAGGGGGAACAGATACGCAGTATTTT. The variable domain in full, completed from reference TRBV9 and TRBJ2-3, reads DSGVTQTPKHLITATGQRVTLRCSPRSGDLSVYWYQQSLDQGLQFLIQYYNGEERAKGNILERFSAQQFPDLHSELNLSSLELGDSALYFCASSVELAGGGTDTQYFGPGTRLTVL.

The rearrangement uses TRBV10-3 and TRBJ2-5; TRBD2 matches 10 bases. The CDR3 sequence is 13 residues long. The J segment lost 5 bases and the V segment lost 10 bases, leaving 7 bases of the junction unmatched. CDR1 is ENHRY, CDR2 SYGVKD, per germline. CDR3 DNA sequence: TGTGCCACAGGCCTAGCGGGAGATGAGACCCAGTACTTC. Amino acid sequence: CATGLAGDETQYF.

The rearrangement joins TRBV18 to TRBJ1-2; maybe TRBD1 (5 bases). Germline values: CDR1 KGHSH, CDR2 LQKENI. The V and J ends lost 6 bases and 0 bases respectively, with 14 bases between them. This CDR3 has 15 amino acids. CDR3 sequence reads: CASSPFGTTNYGYTF. The CDR3 DNA sequence: TGTGCCAGCTCCCCCTTCGGGACTACTAACTATGGCTACACCTTC.

CDR3 region: CASRQRFGGRPDNEQFF. In nucleotides, the CDR3 is TGTGCCAGCAGACAGCGTTTCGGGGGGAGGCCGGACAATGAGCAGTTCTTC. V and J are TRBV28 and TRBJ2-1; 7 bases line up with TRBD2. Losses at the gene ends were 6 bases for V and 5 bases for J; bases not matched to a gene: 16. The CDR3 has 17 residues. Looked up from germline, CDR1 is MDHEN and CDR2 is SYDVKM. The full variable domain, with the rest looked up from reference TRBV28 and TRBJ2-1, is DVKVTQSSRYLVKRTGEKVFLECVQDMDHENMFWYRQDPGLGLRLIYFSYDVKMKEKGDIPEGYSVSREKKERFSLILESASTNQTSMYLCASRQRFGGRPDNEQFFGPGTRLTVL.

Only one count was recorded for this clone. The chain couples TRBV27 to TRBJ1-1; D remains ambiguous. The CDR3 is 14 amino acids. Germline loops: CDR1 MNHEY, CDR2 SMNVEV (reference sequence). Trimming took 6 bases from V and 3 from J, leaving 14 bases between them. CDR3 nucleotides: TGTGCCAGCAGGGTGACCCGTTTGGACACTGAAGCTTTCTTT. Protein sequence: CASRVTRLDTEAFF.

CDR3: CASSFPSAGAGVSYEQYF. The CDR3 DNA follows: TGTGCCAGCAGTTTCCCCTCGGCCGGGGCGGGAGTGTCGTACGAGCAGTACTTC. J is TRBJ2-7 and V is TRBV28, with 7 bases fitting TRBD2. CDR3 length: 18 amino acids. Germline CDR1 and CDR2: MDHEN and SYDVKM. Trimming cost V 3 bases and J 4 bases; bases outside gene matches: 18.

V usage is TRBV6-6 and J usage is TRBJ1-2; possible D gene TRBD1, 5 bases. Per germline, CDR1 MNHNY and CDR2 SVGAGI (reference sequence). The CDR3 covers 13 residues. Trimming stripped 6 bases from V and 7 bases from J, with 15 bases between. In DNA, the CDR3 is TGTGCCAGCAGCTCTGAGGGGCTTGGTGGCTACACCTTC. This gives the protein CASSSEGLGGYTF.

The chain couples TRBV7-9 to TRBJ2-1; 10 bases agree with TRBD1. Losses at the gene ends were 4 bases for V and 4 bases for J; bases not matched to a gene: 1. In germline, CDR1 is SEHNR, CDR2 FQNEAQ (reference sequence). The CDR3 is 14 amino acids. CDR3 region: CASSWDRGYNEQFF. The CDR3 nucleotides read TGTGCCAGCAGCTGGGACAGGGGATACAATGAGCAGTTCTTC.

This clone occurred once. The rearrangement uses TRBV6-7 and TRBJ2-3; the D is unclear. TRBV6-7 is classed as an ORF, of uncertain function. This CDR3 has 12 residues. Between the trimmed V and J ends, which lost 4 bases and 4 bases, there was a span of 6 bases. CDR3 protein: CASSSGPDTQYF. The CDR3 DNA is TGTGCCAGCAGTTCGGGCCCAGATACGCAGTATTTT.

The rearrangement uses TRBV7-2 and TRBJ2-7; the D is unclear. Trimming took 2 bases from V and 4 from J, leaving 12 bases between them. This CDR3 is 14 amino acids long. Germline CDR1 is SGHTA and CDR2 is FQGNSA. The CDR3 DNA reads as TGTGCCAGCAGCTTACATAGGAATCGGTACGAGCAGTACTTC. Encoded protein: CASSLHRNRYEQYF.

This clone was seen just once. The chain links TRBV12-5 to TRBJ1-1; perhaps TRBD1 as D (5 bases). V gave up 2 bases and J gave up 5 bases, with 18 bases separating them. The CDR3 is 16 residues long. Germline-derived CDR1 and CDR2 are LGHNT and FRNRAP. CDR3 loop: CASGLPPGGRGTEAFF. The CDR3, as DNA: TGTGCTAGTGGTTTGCCGCCTGGGGGGAGAGGAACTGAAGCTTTCTTT.

J is TRBJ2-5 and V is TRBV5-1; the D call may be TRBD1 or TRBD2 (6 bases each). Germline V gene sequence: CDR1 SGHRS, CDR2 YFSETQ. CDR3 length equals 15 residues. V gave up 2 bases and J gave up 2 bases, with 13 bases separating them. The CDR3: CASSLGGGWQETQYF. CDR3 sequence (DNA): TGCGCCAGCAGCTTAGGGGGAGGTTGGCAAGAGACCCAGTACTTC.

The chain employs TRBV3-1 (or the pseudogene TRBV3-2) and TRBJ2-1; D ambiguous. V lost 3 bases and J 1 base, leaving 10 bases between the germline ends. The CDR3 runs to 15 residues. In germline, CDR1 is LGHDT, CDR2 YNNKEL (reference sequence). The CDR3 loop reads CASSQDLLSYNEQFF. In DNA form, the CDR3 reads TGTGCCAGCAGCCAGGACCTCCTATCCTACAATGAGCAGTTCTTC.

In nucleotides, the CDR3 is TGTGCCAGCAGTACGGGGGGGACTGAAGCTTTCTTT. Translated: CASSTGGTEAFF. The genes are TRBV6-2 or TRBV6-3 and TRBJ1-1, with D perhaps matching TRBD1 (5 bases). This CDR3 has 12 amino acids. Germline CDR1 MNHEY, CDR2 SVGEGT. Trimming removed 5 bases at V and 5 bases at J, with 9 bases between.